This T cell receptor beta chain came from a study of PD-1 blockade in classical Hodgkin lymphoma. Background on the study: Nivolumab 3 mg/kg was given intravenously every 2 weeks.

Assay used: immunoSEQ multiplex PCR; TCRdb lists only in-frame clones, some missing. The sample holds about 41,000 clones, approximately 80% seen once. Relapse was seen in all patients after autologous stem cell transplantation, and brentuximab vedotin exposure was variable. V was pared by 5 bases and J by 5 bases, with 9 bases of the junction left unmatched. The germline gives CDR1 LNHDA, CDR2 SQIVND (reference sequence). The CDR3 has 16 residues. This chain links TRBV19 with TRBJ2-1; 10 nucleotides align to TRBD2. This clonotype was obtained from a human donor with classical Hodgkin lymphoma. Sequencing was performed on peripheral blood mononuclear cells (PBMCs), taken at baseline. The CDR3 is CASSPLTSGLHNEQFF. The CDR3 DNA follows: TGTGCCAGTAGTCCCCTGACTAGCGGGCTTCACAATGAGCAGTTCTTC.